The sequence of this T cell receptor (beta chain) was determined in a study of T cells in Graves' hyperthyroidism and ophthalmopathy. In its sample, this clonotype was seen many times. No antigen is known for it. Study-wide results and limits: Clonotypes that were expanded in thyroid above 0.001 mostly appeared in blood too.

Using RNA transcripts as the source, TCR beta CDR3 regions were amplified. The HTBI primer set drove a first-round RT-PCR of the TCR CDR3. TCRdb passed the multiplex PCR reads through MiXCR, listing each CDR3 protein once. The data show 300,000 or so distinct CDR3 sequences, with roughly a fifth seen just once and 50% to 65% held by the top ten. Exclusion of a patient resulted from uncontrolled infection, other autoimmune disease, pregnancy or lactation. About 10 ml fresh peripheral blood yielded the PBMCs. The CDR3 contains 15 residues. The ends lost 5 bases at V and 8 bases at J; junction bases unmatched: 8. Germline CDR1 is MNHNS and CDR2 is SASEGT.

The receptor was isolated from a woman aged 45-60 years with Graves' hyperthyroidism. The V call is TRBV6-1, the J call TRBJ2-1; 11 bases are a match to TRBD2. The sequenced material came from blood. The CDR3 sequence is CASSWGLAGGHEQFF. The CDR3 DNA follows: TGTGCCAGCAGTTGGGGGCTAGCGGGAGGCCATGAGCAGTTCTTC.